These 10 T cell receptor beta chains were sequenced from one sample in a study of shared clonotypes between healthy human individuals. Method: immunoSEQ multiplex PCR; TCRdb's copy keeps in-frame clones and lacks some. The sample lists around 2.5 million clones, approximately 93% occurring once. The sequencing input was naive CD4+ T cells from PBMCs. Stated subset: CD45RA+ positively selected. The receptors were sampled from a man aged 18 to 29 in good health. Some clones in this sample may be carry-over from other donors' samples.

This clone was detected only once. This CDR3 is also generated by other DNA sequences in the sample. The CDR3 bases are TGCGCCAGCTCTCCGGGACAGGGGTACACCGGGGAGCTGTTTTTT. Its translation: CASSPGQGYTGELFF. The chain couples TRBV5-1 to TRBJ2-2; 10 bases line up with TRBD1. Losses at the gene ends were 7 bases for V and 3 bases for J; bases not matched to a gene: 6. The CDR3 covers 15 residues. Germline CDR1 SGHRS, CDR2 YFSETQ. Drawing the rest from reference TRBV5-1 and TRBJ2-2, the complete variable domain is KAGVTQTPRYLIKTRGQQVTLSCSPISGHRSVSWYQQTPGQGLQFLFEYFSETQRNKGNFPGRFSGRQFSNSRSEMNVSTLELGDSALYLCASSPGQGYTGELFFGEGSRLTVL.

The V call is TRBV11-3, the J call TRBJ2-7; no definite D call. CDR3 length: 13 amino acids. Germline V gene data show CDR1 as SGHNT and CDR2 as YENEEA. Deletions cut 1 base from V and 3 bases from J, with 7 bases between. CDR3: CASSLAHDYEQYF. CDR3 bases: TGTGCCAGCAGCTTAGCACACGACTACGAGCAGTACTTC.

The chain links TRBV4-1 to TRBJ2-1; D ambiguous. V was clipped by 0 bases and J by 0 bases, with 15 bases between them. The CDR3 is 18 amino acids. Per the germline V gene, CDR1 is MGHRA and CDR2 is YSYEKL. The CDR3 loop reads CASSQDLSRADSYNEQFF. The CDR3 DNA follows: TGCGCCAGCAGCCAAGATCTAAGTAGGGCGGACTCCTACAATGAGCAGTTCTTC.

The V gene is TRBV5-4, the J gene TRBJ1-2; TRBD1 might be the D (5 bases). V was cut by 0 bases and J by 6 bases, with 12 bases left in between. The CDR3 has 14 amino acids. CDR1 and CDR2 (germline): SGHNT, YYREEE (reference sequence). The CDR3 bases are TGTGCCAGCAGCTTGGAGGGGCCGGGGGATGGCTACACCTTC. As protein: CASSLEGPGDGYTF.

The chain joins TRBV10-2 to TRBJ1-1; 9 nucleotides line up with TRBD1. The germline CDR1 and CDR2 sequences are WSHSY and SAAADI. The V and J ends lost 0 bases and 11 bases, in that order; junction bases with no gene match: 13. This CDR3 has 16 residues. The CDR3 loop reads CASSESLYGDRVVAFF. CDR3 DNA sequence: TGCGCCAGCAGTGAGTCTCTTTATGGGGACAGGGTGGTGGCTTTCTTT.

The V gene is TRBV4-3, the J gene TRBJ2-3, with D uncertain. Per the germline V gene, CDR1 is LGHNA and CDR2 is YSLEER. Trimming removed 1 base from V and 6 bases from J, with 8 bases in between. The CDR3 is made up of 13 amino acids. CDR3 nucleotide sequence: TGCGCCAGCAGCCAAGTGTACCTGGATACGCAGTATTTT. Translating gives CASSQVYLDTQYF.

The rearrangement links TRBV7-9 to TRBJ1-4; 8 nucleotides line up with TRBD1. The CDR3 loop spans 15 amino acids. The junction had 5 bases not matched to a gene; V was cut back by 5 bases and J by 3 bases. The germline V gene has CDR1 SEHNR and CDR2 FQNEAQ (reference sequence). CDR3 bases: TGTGCCAGCAGCCGCCAGGGGGCACCTAATGAAAAACTGTTTTTT. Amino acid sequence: CASSRQGAPNEKLFF.

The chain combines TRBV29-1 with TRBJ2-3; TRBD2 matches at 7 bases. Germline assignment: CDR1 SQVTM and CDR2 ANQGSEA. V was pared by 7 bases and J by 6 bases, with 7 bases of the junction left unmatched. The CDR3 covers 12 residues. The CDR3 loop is CSGTSARDTQYF. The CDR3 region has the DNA TGCAGCGGAACTAGCGCCAGGGATACGCAGTATTTT.

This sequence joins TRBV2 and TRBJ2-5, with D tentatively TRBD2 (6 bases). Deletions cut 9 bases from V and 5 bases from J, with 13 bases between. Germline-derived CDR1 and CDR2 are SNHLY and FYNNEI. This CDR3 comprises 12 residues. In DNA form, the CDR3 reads TGTGCCAGAGGGGAGGTCGGGGAGACCCAGTACTTC. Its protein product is CARGEVGETQYF.

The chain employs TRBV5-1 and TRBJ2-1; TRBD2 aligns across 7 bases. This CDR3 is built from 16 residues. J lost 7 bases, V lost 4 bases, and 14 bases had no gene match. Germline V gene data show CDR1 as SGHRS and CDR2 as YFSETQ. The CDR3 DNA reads TGCGCCAGCAGCGGCCGGAGGGCGGGAGATGGGAATGAGCAGTTCTTC. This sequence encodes CASSGRRAGDGNEQFF.